The entry that follows covers one T cell receptor beta chain sequence. The read finishes 3 residues shy of the CDR3 end, and the germline J gene is used to complete it. The source of the sample is a study of T cells in women clearing cervical HPV infection. In germline, CDR1 is SGHRS, CDR2 YFSETQ. V was cut by 4 bases and J by 3 bases, with 10 bases left in between. The CDR3 totals 13 residues. Clones were read by immunoSEQ multiplex PCR, and TCRdb kept only the in-frame ones, dropping some. The sample data list about 30,000 clones. V is TRBV5-1 and J is TRBJ2-5; the D gene is possibly TRBD2 (6 bases). Sample: blood buffy coat. The TCR comes from a woman aged 18 to 75 with a cervical HPV16 infection that either progressed to CIN3+ or cleared (not recorded which). The covered CDR3 bases are TGCGCCAGCAGCCGACTAGGGGAAGAGACC. It is translated as CASSRLGEET. The entire CDR3 reads CASSRLGEETQYF.